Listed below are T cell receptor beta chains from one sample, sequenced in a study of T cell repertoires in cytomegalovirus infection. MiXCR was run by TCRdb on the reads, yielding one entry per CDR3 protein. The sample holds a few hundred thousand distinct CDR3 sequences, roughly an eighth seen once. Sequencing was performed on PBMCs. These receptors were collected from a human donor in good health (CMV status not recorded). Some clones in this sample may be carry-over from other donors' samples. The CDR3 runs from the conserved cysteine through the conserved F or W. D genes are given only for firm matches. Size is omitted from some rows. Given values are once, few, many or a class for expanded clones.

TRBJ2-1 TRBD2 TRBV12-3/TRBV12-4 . TGTGCCAGCAGTATAGCGGGGCAGGACAATGAGCAGTTCTTC CASSIAGQDNEQFF
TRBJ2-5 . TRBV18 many TGTGCCAGCTCACCGGCCAGGGCCTTCCAAGAGACCCAGTACTTC CASSPARAFQETQYF
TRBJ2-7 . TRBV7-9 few TGTGCCAGCAGCTTGTCCCTCAACCCCAGCTCCTACGAGCAGTACTTC CASSLSLNPSSYEQYF
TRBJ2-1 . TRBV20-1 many TGCAGTGCTAGAGCGGGACAATCCTACAATGAGCAGTTCTTC CSARAGQSYNEQFF
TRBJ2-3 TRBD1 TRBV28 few TGTGCCAGCAGTGCACGGGACAGGTTCACAGATACGCAGTATTTT CASSARDRFTDTQYF
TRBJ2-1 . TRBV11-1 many TGTGCCAGCAGCTTAGCGACGGGGGGCGTTCATCTCTACAATGAGCAGTTCTTC CASSLATGGVHLYNEQFF
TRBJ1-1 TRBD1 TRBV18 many TGTGCCAGCTCGGGACAGGGGAACACTGAAGCTTTCTTT CASSGQGNTEAFF
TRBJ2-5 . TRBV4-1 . TGCGCCAGCAGCCAGTTTGGCCAGGAAGAGACCCAGTACTTC CASSQFGQEETQYF
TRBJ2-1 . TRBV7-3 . TGTGCCAGCAGCACTATAGCGCATCCTTCGGAGAATGAGCAGTTCTTC CASSTIAHPSENEQFF
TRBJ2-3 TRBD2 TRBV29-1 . TGCAGCGTTGAAGTACTAGCGGGCCGGGCAGATACGCAGTATTTT CSVEVLAGRADTQYF
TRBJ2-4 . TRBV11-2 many TGTGCCAGCAGCCCAGCGAATTCTAGGGACATTCAGTACTTC CASSPANSRDIQYF
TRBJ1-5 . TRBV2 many TGTGCCAGCAGTGAAGGGGACGTTTATCAGCCCCAGCATTTT CASSEGDVYQPQHF
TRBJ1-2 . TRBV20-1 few TGCAGTGCTAGAGGGGAGCGAGCGGATGGCTACACCTTC CSARGERADGYTF
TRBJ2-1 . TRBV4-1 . TGCGCCAGCAGCCCCTGGACAGACGGTACCGGTGAGCAGTTCTTC CASSPWTDGTGEQFF
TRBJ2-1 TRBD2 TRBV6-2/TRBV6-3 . TGTGCCAGCAGTTGGCTAGCGGGAGTCAATGAGCAGTTCTTC CASSWLAGVNEQFF
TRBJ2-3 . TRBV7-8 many TGTGCCAGCAGCTTAAGGGAGGTTAGCACAGATACGCAGTATTTT CASSLREVSTDTQYF
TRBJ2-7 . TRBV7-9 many TGTGCCAGCAGCTTACACCCTCACAGGGACGAGCAGTACTTC CASSLHPHRDEQYF
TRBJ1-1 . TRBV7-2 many TGTGCCAGCAGCCCGAGGTGGGGCACTGAAGCTTTCTTT CASSPRWGTEAFF
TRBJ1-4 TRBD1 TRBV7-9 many TGTGCCAGCAGCGCCAGGGACAGGCACGAAAAACTGTTTTTT CASSARDRHEKLFF
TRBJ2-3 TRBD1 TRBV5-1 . TGCGCCAGCAGCTTGGAGTTGGGGACAGGGGGAACAGATACGCAGTATTTT CASSLELGTGGTDTQYF
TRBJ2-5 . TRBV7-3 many TGTGCCAGCGCTGTCCTGGGGCAAGAGACCCAGTACTTC CASAVLGQETQYF
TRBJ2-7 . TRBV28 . TGTGCCGCTACAAAGGGGGCCTACGAGCAGTACTTC CAATKGAYEQYF
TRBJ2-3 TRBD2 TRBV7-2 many TGTGCCAGCAGCGCAGCGGGAGCCTCGTCTACGCAGTATTTT CASSAAGASSTQYF
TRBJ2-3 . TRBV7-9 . TGTGCCAGCAGCTTAGGAAAACCAGATACGCAGTATTTT CASSLGKPDTQYF
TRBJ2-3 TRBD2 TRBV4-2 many TGTGCCAGCAGCCAAGATTCGGCTAGCGGAACTAGCACAGATACGCAGTATTTT CASSQDSASGTSTDTQYF
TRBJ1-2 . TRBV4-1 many TGCGCCAGCAGCCACAAGAGCGCTCCCCTGATGGGCTACACCTTC CASSHKSAPLMGYTF
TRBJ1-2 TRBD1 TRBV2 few TGTGCCAGCAGGCAAGAGACAGGGGGGATTGGCTACACCTTC CASRQETGGIGYTF
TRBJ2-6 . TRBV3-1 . TGTGCCAGCAGCCAAGGGGCCGCCCCTGGGGCCAACGTCCTGACTTTC CASSQGAAPGANVLTF
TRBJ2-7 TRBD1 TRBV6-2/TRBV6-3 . TGTGCCAGCAGTAAACGTCCGGGACAGGGATTCTTTAGGGCCTACGAGCAGTACTTC CASSKRPGQGFFRAYEQYF
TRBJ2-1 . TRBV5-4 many TGTGCCACCACGGGGTCCCCGAGCGTAGCCTACAATGAGCAGTTCTTC CATTGSPSVAYNEQFF
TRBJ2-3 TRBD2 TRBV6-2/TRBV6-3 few TGTGCCAGCAGTTACGTCCCTAGCGGGATTTCGACGCAGTATTTT CASSYVPSGISTQYF
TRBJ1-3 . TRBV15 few TGTGCCACCAGCAGAGAGCCGGAGGACACCATATATTTT CATSREPEDTIYF
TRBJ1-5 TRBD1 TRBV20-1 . TGCAGTGCTAGAGATGAGGGACAGGGTAATCAGCCCCAGCATTTT CSARDEGQGNQPQHF
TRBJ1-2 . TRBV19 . TGTGCCAGTTCACCAGGGGCCGACACCTCTTACTATGGCTACACCTTC CASSPGADTSYYGYTF
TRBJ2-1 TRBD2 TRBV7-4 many TGTGCCAGCAGCTCCGCTACCTCTTTAGCGGGATGGTCCTACAATGAGCAGTTCTTC CASSSATSLAGWSYNEQFF
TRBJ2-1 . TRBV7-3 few TGTGCCAGCAGTTACGATGGGACCTACAATGAGCAGTTCTTC CASSYDGTYNEQFF
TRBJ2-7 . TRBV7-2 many TGTGCCAGCAGCTTAGACCTCGGGACATTCACCGAGCAGTACTTC CASSLDLGTFTEQYF
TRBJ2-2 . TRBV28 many TGTGCCAGCAGTTTAAGGGAGGTGGGCACCGGGGAGCTGTTTTTT CASSLREVGTGELFF
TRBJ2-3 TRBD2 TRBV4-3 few TGCGCCAGCAGCCAAGAACCCTGGCCTAGCGGGAGCACAGATACGCAGTATTTT CASSQEPWPSGSTDTQYF
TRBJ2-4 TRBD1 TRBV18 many TGTGCCAGCTCACCACCAGGACAGGGGATCGGCATTCAGTACTTC CASSPPGQGIGIQYF
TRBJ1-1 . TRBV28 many TGTGCCAGCAGGGAGGGGGGGATGAACACTGAAGCTTTCTTT CASREGGMNTEAFF
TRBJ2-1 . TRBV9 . TGTGCCAGCAGCACAGGGATCTACAATGAGCAGTTCTTC CASSTGIYNEQFF
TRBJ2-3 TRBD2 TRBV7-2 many TGTGCCAGCAGCTTAGTCTCCAGCGGGGCGCAGTATTTT CASSLVSSGAQYF
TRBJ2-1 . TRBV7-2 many TGTGCCAGCAGCTCATCGAGTGGAGCCAATGAGCAGTTCTTC CASSSSSGANEQFF
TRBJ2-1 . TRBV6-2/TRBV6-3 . TGTGCCAGCAGCTTAGCAGGGGGGGATTACAATGAGCAGTTCTTC CASSLAGGDYNEQFF
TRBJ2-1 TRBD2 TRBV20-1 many TGCAGTGCCCCGGTGACGGGAGGGCCAAACAATGAGCAGTTCTTC CSAPVTGGPNNEQFF
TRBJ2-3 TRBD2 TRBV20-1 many TGCAGTGCTCCTGGCATGGCGGGAGGGCCGACAGATACGCAGTATTTT CSAPGMAGGPTDTQYF